A selection of T cell receptor beta chains follows, all from one sample in a study of blood T cell repertoires in COVID-19. Repertoires were generated with immunoSEQ multiplex PCR, while TCRdb's copy carries only in-frame clones and drops some. The sample comprises 80,000 or so clones, around 90% of which are singletons, and roughly 2.1% rests with the top ten. The sequencing input was peripheral blood. Source of these receptors: a middle-aged man with acute or convalescent COVID-19. The CDR3 runs from the conserved cysteine through the conserved F or W. Fields, in order: J gene, D gene, clone size, V gene, CDR3 DNA, CDR3 protein. D genes are given only for firm matches. Expanded clones get a size class; other rows say once, few or many, or leave the size out.

TRBJ1-1,NA,NA,TRBV29-1,TGCAGCGTAGCCATAGGGGGGAACACTGAAGCTTTCTTT,CSVAIGGNTEAFF
TRBJ2-3,NA,once,TRBV7-2,TGTGCCAGCAGCTTAGATCCCCAGGCAGATACGCAGTATTTT,CASSLDPQADTQYF
TRBJ2-1,TRBD1,NA,TRBV28,TGTGCCAGCAGTTTTCCCCGGGACAGGGGCTCCTACAATGAGCAGTTCTTC,CASSFPRDRGSYNEQFF
TRBJ2-5,TRBD1,NA,TRBV6-5,TGTGCCAGCAGAGGGACAGGGCTGCAGGCCCAGTACTTC,CASRGTGLQAQYF
TRBJ1-1,TRBD1,NA,TRBV29-1,TGCAGCGGAAACAGGGGGAACACTGAAGCTTTCTTT,CSGNRGNTEAFF
TRBJ2-3,TRBD2,NA,TRBV6-5,TGTGCCAGCACCTTCACTAGCGGGGGGAAAGATACGCAGTATTTT,CASTFTSGGKDTQYF
TRBJ2-3,NA,NA,TRBV12-3/TRBV12-4,TGTGCCAGCAGTTGGCAGGGAAAAGATACGCAGTATTTT,CASSWQGKDTQYF
TRBJ2-1,TRBD2,NA,TRBV5-4,TGTGCCAGCAGTTCCAGGACTAGCGGGTGGGGCAATGAGCAGTTCTTC,CASSSRTSGWGNEQFF
TRBJ1-1,TRBD1,NA,TRBV5-1,TGCGCCAGCAGCAGGACAGGGGGCATCACTGAAGCTTTCTTT,CASSRTGGITEAFF
TRBJ1-2,NA,NA,TRBV4-1,TGCGCCAGCAGCCCTTCAGCTCGAGGCAGTCCCCATGGCTACACCTTC,CASSPSARGSPHGYTF
TRBJ1-5,NA,few,TRBV6-4,TGTGCCAACGGGCCGGGGAGCAATCAGCCCCAGCATTTT,CANGPGSNQPQHF
TRBJ2-1,NA,once,TRBV10-3,TGTGCCACCGGAAGGACTATGGGCAATGAGCAGTTCTTC,CATGRTMGNEQFF
TRBJ2-1,TRBD2,NA,TRBV6-6,TGTGCCAGCAGTTACGGGACTAGGCAGAATGAGCAGTTCTTC,CASSYGTRQNEQFF
TRBJ1-5,TRBD1,NA,TRBV5-5,TGTGCCAGCAGCTTGGGGACAGGGGTGCAGCCCCAGCATTTT,CASSLGTGVQPQHF
TRBJ1-6,NA,NA,TRBV7-2,TGTGCCAGCAGCCAAGGACTACCTAATTCACCCCTCCACTTT,CASSQGLPNSPLHF
TRBJ1-2,NA,NA,TRBV7-2,TGTGCCAGCAGCCCAGAGGGTTATATTAACTATGGCTACACCTTC,CASSPEGYINYGYTF
TRBJ1-2,NA,NA,TRBV6-1,TGTGCCAGCAGTGAAGGGTCAGTGGCTAACTATGGCTACACCTTC,CASSEGSVANYGYTF